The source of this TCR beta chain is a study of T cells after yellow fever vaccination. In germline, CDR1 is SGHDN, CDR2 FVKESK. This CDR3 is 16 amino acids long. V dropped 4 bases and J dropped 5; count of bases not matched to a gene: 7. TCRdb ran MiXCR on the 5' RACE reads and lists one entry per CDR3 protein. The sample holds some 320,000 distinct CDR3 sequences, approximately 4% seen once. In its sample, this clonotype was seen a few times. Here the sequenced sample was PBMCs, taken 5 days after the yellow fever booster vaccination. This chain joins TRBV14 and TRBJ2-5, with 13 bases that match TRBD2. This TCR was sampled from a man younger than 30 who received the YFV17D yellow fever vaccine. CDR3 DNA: TGTGCCAGCAGCCTAGGGACTAGCGGGGCTTCGGAGACCCAGTACTTC. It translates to CASSLGTSGASETQYF. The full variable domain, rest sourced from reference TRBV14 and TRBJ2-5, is EAGVTQFPSHSVIEKGQTVTLRCDPISGHDNLYWYRRVMGKEIKFLLHFVKESKQDESGMPNNRFLAERTGGTYSTLKVQPAELEDSGVYFCASSLGTSGASETQYFGPGTRLLVL.